This record looks at one T cell receptor beta chain sequence and its context. The CDR3 length is 16 residues. V was clipped by 2 bases and J by 12 bases, with 24 bases between them. Germline CDR1 is SGHRS and CDR2 is YFSETQ. These data come from a study of blood T cells in healthy people across ages. Then a second PCR, running about 6 to 11 cycles, was carried out with a sample-barcoded 5' primer and a J-beta primer mix. TCRdb passed the 5' RACE reads through MiXCR, listing each CDR3 protein once. The profile shows approximately 730,000 distinct CDR3 sequences, roughly 53% of them singletons. Specimen: blood. This receptor was taken from a man older than 75 in good health. The chain couples TRBV5-1 to TRBJ2-1; a weak D match, TRBD2 (6 bases). The CDR3 nucleotides are TGCGCCAGCAGCTTCATGACCGGGACTGGAAACAACGGGCAGTTCTTC. As protein: CASSFMTGTGNNGQFF.